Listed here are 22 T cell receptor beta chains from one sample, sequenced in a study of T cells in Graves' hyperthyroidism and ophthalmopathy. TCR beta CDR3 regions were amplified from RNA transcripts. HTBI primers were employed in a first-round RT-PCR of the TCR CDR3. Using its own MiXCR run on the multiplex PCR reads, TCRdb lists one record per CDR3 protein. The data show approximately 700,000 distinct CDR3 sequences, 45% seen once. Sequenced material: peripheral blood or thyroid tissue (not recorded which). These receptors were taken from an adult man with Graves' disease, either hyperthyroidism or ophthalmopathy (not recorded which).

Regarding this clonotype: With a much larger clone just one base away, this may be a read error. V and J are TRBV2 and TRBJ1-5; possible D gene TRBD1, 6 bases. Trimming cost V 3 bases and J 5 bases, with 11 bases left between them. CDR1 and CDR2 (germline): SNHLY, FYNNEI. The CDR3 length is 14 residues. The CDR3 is CASSEGRGYQPQHF. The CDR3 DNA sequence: TGTGCCAGCAGTGAGGGCAGGGGCTATCAGCCCCAGCATTTT.

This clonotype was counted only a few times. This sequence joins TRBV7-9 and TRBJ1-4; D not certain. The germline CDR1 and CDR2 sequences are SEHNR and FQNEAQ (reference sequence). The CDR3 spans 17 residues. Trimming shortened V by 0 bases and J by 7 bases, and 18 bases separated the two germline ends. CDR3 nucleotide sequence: TGTGCCAGCAGCTTAGCGCGGGAATGGGCGACGTCTGAAAAACTGTTTTTT. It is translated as CASSLAREWATSEKLFF.

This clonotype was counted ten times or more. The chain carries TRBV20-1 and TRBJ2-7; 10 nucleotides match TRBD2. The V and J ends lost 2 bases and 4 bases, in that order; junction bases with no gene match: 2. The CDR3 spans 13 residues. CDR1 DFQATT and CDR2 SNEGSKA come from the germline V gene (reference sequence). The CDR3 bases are TGCAGTGCTAGAACTAGCGGGGCGTACGAGCAGTACTTC. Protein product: CSARTSGAYEQYF.

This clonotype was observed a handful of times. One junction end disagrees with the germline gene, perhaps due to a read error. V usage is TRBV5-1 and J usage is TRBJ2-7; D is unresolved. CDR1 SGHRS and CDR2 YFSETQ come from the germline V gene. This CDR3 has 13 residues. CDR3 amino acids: CASSLRPEYEQYF. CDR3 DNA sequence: TGTGCCAGCAGTTTACGGCCGGAATACGAGCAGTACTTC.

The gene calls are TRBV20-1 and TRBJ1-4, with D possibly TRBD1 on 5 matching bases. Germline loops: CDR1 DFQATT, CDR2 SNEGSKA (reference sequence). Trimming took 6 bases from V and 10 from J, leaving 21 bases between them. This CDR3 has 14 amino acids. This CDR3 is CSAPLTAKFGKLFF. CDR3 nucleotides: TGCAGTGCCCCCTTGACAGCCAAGTTTGGAAAACTGTTTTTT.

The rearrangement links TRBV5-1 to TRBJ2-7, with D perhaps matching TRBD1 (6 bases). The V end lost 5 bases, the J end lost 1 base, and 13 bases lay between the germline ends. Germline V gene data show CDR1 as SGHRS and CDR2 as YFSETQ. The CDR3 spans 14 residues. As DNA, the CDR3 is TGCGCCAGCAGGGAGTCCACAGGGTCCTACGAGCAGTACTTC. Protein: CASRESTGSYEQYF.

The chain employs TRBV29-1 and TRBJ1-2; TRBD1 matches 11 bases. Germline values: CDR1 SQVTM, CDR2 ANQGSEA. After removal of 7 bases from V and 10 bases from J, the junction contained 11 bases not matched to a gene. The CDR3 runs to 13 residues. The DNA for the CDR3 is TGCAGCGCCGGACAGGGGGCCAAACATGTCTACACCTTC. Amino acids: CSAGQGAKHVYTF.

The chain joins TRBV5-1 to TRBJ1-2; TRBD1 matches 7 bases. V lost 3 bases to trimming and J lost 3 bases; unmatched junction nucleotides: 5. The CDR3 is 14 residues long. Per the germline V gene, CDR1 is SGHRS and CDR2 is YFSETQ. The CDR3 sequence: CASSSGQLDYGYTF. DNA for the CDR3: TGCGCCAGCAGCTCGGGACAGTTAGACTATGGCTACACCTTC.

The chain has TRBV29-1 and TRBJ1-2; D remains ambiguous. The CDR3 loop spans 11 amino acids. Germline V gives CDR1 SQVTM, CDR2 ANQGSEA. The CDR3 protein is CSYSQAGGYTF. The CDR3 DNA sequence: TGCAGTTACTCCCAGGCGGGAGGCTACACCTTC.

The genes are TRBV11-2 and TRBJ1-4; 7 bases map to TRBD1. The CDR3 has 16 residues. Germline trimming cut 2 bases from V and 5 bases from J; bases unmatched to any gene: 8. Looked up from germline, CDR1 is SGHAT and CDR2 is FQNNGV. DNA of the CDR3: TGTGCCAGCAGCTTACCTTCCGGGACAGAAAATGAAAAACTGTTTTTT. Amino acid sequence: CASSLPSGTENEKLFF. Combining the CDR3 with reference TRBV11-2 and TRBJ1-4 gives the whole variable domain EAGVAQSPRYKIIEKRQSVAFWCNPISGHATLYWYQQILGQGPKLLIQFQNNGVVDDSQLPKDRFSAERLKGVDSTLKIQPAKLEDSAVYLCASSLPSGTENEKLFFGSGTQLSVL.

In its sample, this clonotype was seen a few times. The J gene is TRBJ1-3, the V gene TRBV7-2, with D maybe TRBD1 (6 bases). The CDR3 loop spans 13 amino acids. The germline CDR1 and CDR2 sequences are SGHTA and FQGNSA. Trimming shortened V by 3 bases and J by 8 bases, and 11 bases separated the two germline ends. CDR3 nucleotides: TGTGCCAGCAGCTTTATTAAGGGGGACACCATATATTTT. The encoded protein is CASSFIKGDTIYF.

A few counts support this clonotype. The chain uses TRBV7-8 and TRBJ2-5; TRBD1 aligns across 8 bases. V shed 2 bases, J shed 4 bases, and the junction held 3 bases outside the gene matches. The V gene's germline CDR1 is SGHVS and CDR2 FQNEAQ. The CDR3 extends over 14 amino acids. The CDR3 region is CASSLRGTGETQYF. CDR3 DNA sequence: TGTGCCAGCAGCTTACGAGGGACAGGAGAGACCCAGTACTTC. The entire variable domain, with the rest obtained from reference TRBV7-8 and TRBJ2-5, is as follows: GAGVSQSPRYKVAKRGQDVALRCDPISGHVSLFWYQQALGQGPEFLTYFQNEAQLDKSGLPSDRFFAERPEGSVSTLKIQRTQQEDSAVYLCASSLRGTGETQYFGPGTRLLVL.

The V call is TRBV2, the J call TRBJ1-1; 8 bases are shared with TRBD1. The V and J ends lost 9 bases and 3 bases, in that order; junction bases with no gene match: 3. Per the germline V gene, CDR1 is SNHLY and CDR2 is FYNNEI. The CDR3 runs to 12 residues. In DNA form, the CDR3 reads TGTGCCAGTGACAGGGGTTACACTGAAGCTTTCTTT. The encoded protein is CASDRGYTEAFF. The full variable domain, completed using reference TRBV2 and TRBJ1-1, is EPEVTQTPSHQVTQMGQEVILRCVPISNHLYFYWYRQILGQKVEFLVSFYNNEISEKSEIFDDQFSVERPDGSNFTLKIRSTKLEDSAMYFCASDRGYTEAFFGQGTRLTVV.

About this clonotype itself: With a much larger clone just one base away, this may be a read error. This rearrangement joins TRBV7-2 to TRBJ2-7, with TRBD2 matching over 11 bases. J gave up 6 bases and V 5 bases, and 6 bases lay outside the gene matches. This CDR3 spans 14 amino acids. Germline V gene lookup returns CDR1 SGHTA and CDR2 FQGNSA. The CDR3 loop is CASSHSGRACEQYF. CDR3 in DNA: TGTGCCAGCAGCCATAGCGGGAGGGCCTGCGAGCAGTACTTC.

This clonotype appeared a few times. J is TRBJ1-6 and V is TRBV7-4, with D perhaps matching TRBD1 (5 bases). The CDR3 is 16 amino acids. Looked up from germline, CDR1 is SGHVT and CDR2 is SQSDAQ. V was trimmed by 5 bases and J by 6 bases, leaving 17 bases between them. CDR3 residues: CASSHLRGVGNSPLHF. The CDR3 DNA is TGTGCCAGCAGCCACCTACGGGGGGTCGGTAATTCACCCCTCCACTTT.

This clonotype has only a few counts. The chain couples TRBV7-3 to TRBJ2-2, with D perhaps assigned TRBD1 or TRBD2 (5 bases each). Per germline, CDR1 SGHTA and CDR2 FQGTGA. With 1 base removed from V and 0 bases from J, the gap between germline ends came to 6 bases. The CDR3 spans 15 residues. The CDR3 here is CASSLRGSNTGELFF. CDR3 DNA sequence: TGTGCCAGCAGCTTAAGGGGGTCGAACACCGGGGAGCTGTTTTTT.

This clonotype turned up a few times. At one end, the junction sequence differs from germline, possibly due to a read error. The CDR3: CASSQDLGGFLYEQYF. In DNA, the CDR3 is TGCGCCAGCAGCCAAGATCTTGGCGGCTTCCTCTACGAGCAGTACTTC. V usage is TRBV7-2 and J usage is TRBJ2-7; D is uncertain. The germline V gene has CDR1 SGHTA and CDR2 FQGNSA. The CDR3 totals 16 residues.

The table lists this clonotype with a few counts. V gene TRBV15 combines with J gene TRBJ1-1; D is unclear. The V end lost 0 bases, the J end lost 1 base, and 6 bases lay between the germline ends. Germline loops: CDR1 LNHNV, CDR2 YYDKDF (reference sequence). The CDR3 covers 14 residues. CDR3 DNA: TGTGCCACCAGCAGAGATACAGAGAACACTGAAGCTTTCTTT. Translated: CATSRDTENTEAFF. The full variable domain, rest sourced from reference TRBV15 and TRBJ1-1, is DAMVIQNPRYQVTQFGKPVTLSCSQTLNHNVMYWYQQKSSQAPKLLFHYYDKDFNNEADTPDNFQSRRPNTSFCFLDIRSPGLGDTAMYLCATSRDTENTEAFFGQGTRLTVV.

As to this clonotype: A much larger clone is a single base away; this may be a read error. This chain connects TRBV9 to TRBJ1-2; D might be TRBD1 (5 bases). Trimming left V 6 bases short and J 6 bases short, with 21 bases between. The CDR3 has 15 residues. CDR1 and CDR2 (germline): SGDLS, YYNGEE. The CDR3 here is CASTPSPQRDDGYTF. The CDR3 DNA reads TGTGCCAGCACTCCCTCCCCACAGAGGGACGATGGCTACACCTTC.

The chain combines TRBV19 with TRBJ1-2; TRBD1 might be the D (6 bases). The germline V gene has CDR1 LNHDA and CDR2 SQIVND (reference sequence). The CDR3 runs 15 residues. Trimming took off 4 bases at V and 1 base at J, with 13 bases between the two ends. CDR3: CASSTREGGNYGYTF. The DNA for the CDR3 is TGTGCCAGTAGTACCCGGGAAGGGGGTAACTATGGCTACACCTTC.

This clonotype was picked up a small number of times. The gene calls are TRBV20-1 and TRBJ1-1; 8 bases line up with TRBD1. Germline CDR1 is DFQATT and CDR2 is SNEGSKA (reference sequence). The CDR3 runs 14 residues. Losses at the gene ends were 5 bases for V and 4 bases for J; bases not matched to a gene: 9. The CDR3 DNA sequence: TGCAGTGCTCCCGACAGGGGAAAGGGCACTGAAGCTTTCTTT. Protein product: CSAPDRGKGTEAFF.

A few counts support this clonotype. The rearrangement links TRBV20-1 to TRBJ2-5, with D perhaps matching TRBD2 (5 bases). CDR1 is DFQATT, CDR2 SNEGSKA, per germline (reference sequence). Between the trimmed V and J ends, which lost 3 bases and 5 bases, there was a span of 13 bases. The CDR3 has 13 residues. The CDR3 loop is CSAREAGGETQYF. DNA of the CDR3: TGCAGTGCTAGGGAGGCAGGCGGGGAGACCCAGTACTTC.